This T cell receptor beta chain came from a study of T cells in localized non-small cell lung cancer (dated by TCRdb to the early 2020s). Regarding the research as a whole: T cell repertoires of about 230 early-stage NSCLC patients were analyzed, with tumors being compared against uninvolved tumor-adjacent lungs. A mean age of around 66 years was recorded for the NSCLC patients, of whom more than 120 were male and 90 to 110 were female. The cohort comprised roughly 240 treatment-naïve NSCLC patients with resected, localized lung tumors. Broader findings and caveats from the paper: Longer overall survival was associated with higher blood T cell density, whereas shorter survival was associated with higher adjacent-lung clonality. Of the top 100 tumor clones, a median of roughly 53 were detected in paired uninvolved adjacent lung; approximately 30 were also among that lung's top 100. Multi-region tumor sequencing was not performed, so intratumor heterogeneity could not be excluded. Because of the exploratory design, TCR variables were selected using unadjusted p-values without false-discovery rate correction. Uninvolved tumor-adjacent lung showed the highest T cell clonality, higher than tumor, which suggests more focused antigenic responses in the adjacent lung.

Worth noting for this clone: Its antigen has not been determined. No much larger clone is present one base from it, and per-base qualities are unavailable.

The immunoSEQ Assay was used to sequence TCR beta CDR3 regions from DNA. In the paper's pipeline: T cell density was computed as TCR beta template counts normalized to usable DNA estimated by amplifying housekeeping genes. Richness was estimated with the preseqR package, extrapolating to 400,000 templates for PBMC samples and 120,000 templates for tissue samples. Clonality was defined as one minus Pielou's evenness. Differential abundance testing on productive amino-acid clonotypes, with a minimum total count of 5 and an alpha of 0.1, was used to identify tissue-enriched TCRs. The Jaccard Index and the Morisita Overlap Index were used to measure how much the repertoires overlapped between compartments. GLIPH grouped TCR beta CDR3s together with public tetramer-defined viral CDR3s, and a viral motif had to include at least three viral sequences and also show V-gene enrichment. Entries here come from immuneACCESS through TCRdb and include only in-frame sequences with V and J called. Some clones fail to appear in such tables; in the studies checked, an unresolved V gene covers under half of the shortfall, and the cause of the remainder is unknown. The V and J calls and clone size were taken over from that table, and D and trimming were inferred from the DNA. Present in this sample are approximately 11,000 clones, roughly four fifths of which were seen just once. The ten largest clonotypes hold around 19% of the sample.

At diagnosis, tumor, uninvolved tumor-adjacent lung and peripheral blood were collected and then preserved as a mix of FFPE and fresh-frozen material. For TCR repertoire profiling, blood samples were analyzed as peripheral blood mononuclear cells. The CDR3 goes from the cysteine to the phenylalanine over 16 residues. Just the 48-base CDR3 DNA is kept, in frame starting at base 1. V lost 4 bases and J lost 1 base; the stretch between them is 17 bases long. Reading the germline V gene gives CDR1 SGHDT and CDR2 YYEEEE. The input for sequencing was peripheral blood mononuclear cells, taken before any cancer treatment. The receptor's source is a female donor over 55 with stage II lung adenocarcinoma. This chain joins TRBV5-6 to TRBJ1-1; the D gene is perhaps TRBD1, from 6 matching bases. The CDR3 here reads CASSRGPGAANTEAFF. The base sequence is TGTGCCAGCAGCCGGGGGCCAGGGGCCGCGAACACTGAAGCTTTCTTT.